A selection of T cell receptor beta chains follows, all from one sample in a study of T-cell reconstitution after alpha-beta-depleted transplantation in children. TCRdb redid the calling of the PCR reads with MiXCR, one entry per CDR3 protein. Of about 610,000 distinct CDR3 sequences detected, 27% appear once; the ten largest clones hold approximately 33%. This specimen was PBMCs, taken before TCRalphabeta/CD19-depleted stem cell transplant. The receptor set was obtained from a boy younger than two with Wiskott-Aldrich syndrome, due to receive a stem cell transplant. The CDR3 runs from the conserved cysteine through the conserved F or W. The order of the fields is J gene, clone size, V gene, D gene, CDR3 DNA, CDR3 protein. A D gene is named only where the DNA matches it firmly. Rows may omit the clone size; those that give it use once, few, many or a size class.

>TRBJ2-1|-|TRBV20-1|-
TGCAGTGCTAGAGACTCCCTAAGGACTTTAGGGTCGAGTGAGCAGTTCTTC
CSARDSLRTLGSSEQFF
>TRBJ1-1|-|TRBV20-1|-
TGCAGTGCTGTATTCGGACAGCACACTGAAGCTTTCTTT
CSAVFGQHTEAFF
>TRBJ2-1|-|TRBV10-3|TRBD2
TGTGCCATCAGTGGGAGGAGCGGGAGTTCCTACAATGAGCAGTTCTTC
CAISGRSGSSYNEQFF
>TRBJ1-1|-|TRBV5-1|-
TGCGCCAGCAGCCCCGGTAGAGGAAGGCCCACTGAAGCTTTCTTT
CASSPGRGRPTEAFF
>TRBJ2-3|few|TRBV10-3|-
TGTGCCATCAGTGAGTGGAAGACGGTTCTCACAGATACGCAGTATTTT
CAISEWKTVLTDTQYF
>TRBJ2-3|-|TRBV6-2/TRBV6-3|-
TGTGCCAGCAGTTCGGTGGGTATGAGCACAGATACGCAGTATTTT
CASSSVGMSTDTQYF
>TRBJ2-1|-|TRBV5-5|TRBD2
TGTGCCAGCAGCTTCACTAGCGGGAGGACCTACAATGAGCAGTTCTTC
CASSFTSGRTYNEQFF
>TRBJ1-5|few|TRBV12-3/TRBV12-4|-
TGTGCCAGCAGCCGGACCGCGGTAGGCAATCAGCCCCAGCATTTT
CASSRTAVGNQPQHF
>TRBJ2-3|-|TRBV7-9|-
TGTGCCAGCAGCTTAGTGCGGGGACTCCGTAGCACAGATACGCAGTATTTT
CASSLVRGLRSTDTQYF
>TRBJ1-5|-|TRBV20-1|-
TGCAGTGCTAGACGGGGCAATCAGCCCCAGCATTTT
CSARRGNQPQHF
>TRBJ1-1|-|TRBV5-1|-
TGCGCCAGCAGCTTAGCAGGACCAGTGGGCACTGAAGCTTTCTTT
CASSLAGPVGTEAFF
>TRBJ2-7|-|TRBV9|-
TGTGCCAGCAGCGTAGCTGACCAGGGACCCTACGAGCAGTACTTC
CASSVADQGPYEQYF
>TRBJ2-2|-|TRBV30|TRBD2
TGTGCCTGGAGTAGAACTAGCGGGAGATCCCCCGGGGAGCTGTTTTTT
CAWSRTSGRSPGELFF